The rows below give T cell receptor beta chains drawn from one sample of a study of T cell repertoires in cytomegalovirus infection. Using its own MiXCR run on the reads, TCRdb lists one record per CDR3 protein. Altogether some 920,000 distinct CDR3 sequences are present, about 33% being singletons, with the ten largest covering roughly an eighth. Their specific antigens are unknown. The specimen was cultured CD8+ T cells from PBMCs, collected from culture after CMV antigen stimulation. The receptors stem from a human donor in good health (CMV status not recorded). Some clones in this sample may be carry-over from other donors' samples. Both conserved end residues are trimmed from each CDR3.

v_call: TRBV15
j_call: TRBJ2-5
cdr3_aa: ATSRASGDLQETQY

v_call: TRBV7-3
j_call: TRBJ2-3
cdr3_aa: ASSLRLSTTDTQY

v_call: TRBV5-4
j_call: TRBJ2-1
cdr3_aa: ASSPRRSGGESQSRKNEQF

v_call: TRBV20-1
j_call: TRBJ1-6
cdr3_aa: SARQGVDSPLH

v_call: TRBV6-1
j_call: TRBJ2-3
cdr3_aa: ASSSLAGPTDTQY

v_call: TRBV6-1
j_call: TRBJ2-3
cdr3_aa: ASSERQGGTDTQY

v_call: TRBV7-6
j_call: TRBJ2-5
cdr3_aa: ASSRRGRGEETQY

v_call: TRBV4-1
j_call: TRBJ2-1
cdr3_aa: ASSQDGQGQF

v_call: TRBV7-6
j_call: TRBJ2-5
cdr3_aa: VSSPDLPETQY

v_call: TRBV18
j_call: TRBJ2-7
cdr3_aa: ASSRQGSDEQY

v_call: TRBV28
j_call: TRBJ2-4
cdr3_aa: ASSPRVRAKNIQY

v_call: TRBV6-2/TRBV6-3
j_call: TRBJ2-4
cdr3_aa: ASSLPPGLARGAKNIQY

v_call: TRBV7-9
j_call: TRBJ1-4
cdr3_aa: ASSIEEKLF

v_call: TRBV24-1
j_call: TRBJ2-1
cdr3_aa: VTSDSRVRVDEQF

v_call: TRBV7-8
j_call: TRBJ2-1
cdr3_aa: ASSLQFYDNNEQF

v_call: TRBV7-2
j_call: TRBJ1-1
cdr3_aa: ASSPRRGRLNTEAF

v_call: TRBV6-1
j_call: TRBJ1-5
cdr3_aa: ASSSGIYNQPQH

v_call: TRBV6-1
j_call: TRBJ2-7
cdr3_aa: ASSELLAGVYEQY

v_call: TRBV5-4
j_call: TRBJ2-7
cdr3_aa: ASSLDLVPAYEQY

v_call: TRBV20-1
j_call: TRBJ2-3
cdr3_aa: SARGSITGTDTQY

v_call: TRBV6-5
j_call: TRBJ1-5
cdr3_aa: ASRPGQRGQPQH

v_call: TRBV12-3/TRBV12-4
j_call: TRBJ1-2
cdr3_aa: ASSSRTTSNYGYT

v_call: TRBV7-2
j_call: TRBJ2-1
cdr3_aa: ASSLVGLAGGLYYNEQF

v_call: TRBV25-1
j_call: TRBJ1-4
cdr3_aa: ASNHGGAGEKLF

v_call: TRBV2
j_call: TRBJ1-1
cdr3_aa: ASSEGRVTTEAF

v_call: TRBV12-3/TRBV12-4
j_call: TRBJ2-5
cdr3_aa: ASSLGLAGPRETQY